The 30 T cell receptor beta chains listed next were all sequenced from one sample in a study of blood T cell repertoires in COVID-19 (dated by TCRdb to about 2020). Libraries came from the immunoSEQ multiplex PCR assay. Entries here come from immuneACCESS through TCRdb and include only in-frame sequences with V and J called. Some clones fail to appear in such tables; in the studies checked, an unresolved V gene covers under half of the shortfall, and the cause of the remainder is unknown. The sample table records about 360,000 clones; 88% of these occur just once. In total, the top ten clones hold over 2% of the sample. The specimen was PBMCs or T cells enriched from blood (not recorded which). Receptors were obtained from a woman aged 40 to 50 with acute COVID-19.

V gene TRBV3-1 (or the pseudogene TRBV3-2) combines with J gene TRBJ2-5; tentative D call: TRBD2 (6 bases). Germline CDR1 is LGHDT and CDR2 is YNNKEL (reference sequence). CDR3 size: 12 residues. Trimming took off 8 bases at V and 9 bases at J, with 16 bases between the two ends. In DNA form, the CDR3 reads TGTGCCAGCGAGGGAGCGAGCGGGTCCCAGTACTTC. It encodes CASEGASGSQYF.

The chain has TRBV4-2 and TRBJ2-1; a possible D gene is TRBD2 (5 bases). The ends were cut back, 2 bases at V and 6 bases at J, with 20 bases in the middle. The CDR3 runs to 17 residues. The V gene's germline CDR1 is LGHNA and CDR2 YNFKEQ. Here the CDR3 DNA reads TGTGCCAGCAGCCAATTATTTGAGACGGGGAGAATCAATGAGCAGTTCTTC. Translated, it gives CASSQLFETGRINEQFF.

CDR3 DNA sequence: TGTGCCAGCAGTTACTCCCTGAGTAGCCACTATGGCTACACCTTC. Translation gives CASSYSLSSHYGYTF. The chain joins TRBV6-5 to TRBJ1-2, with unresolved D. The CDR3 totals 15 residues. Germline CDR1 is MNHEY and CDR2 is SVGAGI. V lost 0 bases and J 3 bases, leaving 11 bases between the germline ends.

The chain couples TRBV2 to TRBJ2-5; D perhaps matches TRBD2 (6 bases). The ends were cut back, 5 bases at V and 5 bases at J, with 24 bases in the middle. CDR3 length: 17 residues. The germline CDR1 and CDR2 sequences are SNHLY and FYNNEI. CDR3: CASSRQPGLDAGETQYF. The DNA for the CDR3 is TGTGCCAGCAGTAGACAGCCGGGACTGGATGCTGGGGAGACCCAGTACTTC.

This clone is a singleton in its sample. CDR3 in amino acids: CASSANSQGYGYTF. In DNA, the CDR3 is TGTGCCAGCAGTGCCAACTCTCAGGGCTATGGCTACACCTTC. The V and J genes are TRBV27 and TRBJ1-2, with a tentative D call TRBD1 (5 bases). Germline-derived CDR1 and CDR2 are MNHEY and SMNVEV (reference sequence). V was clipped by 5 bases and J by 4 bases, with 14 bases between them. The CDR3 is made up of 14 amino acids.

The chain recombines TRBV11-3 with TRBJ2-1; 7 nucleotides agree with TRBD2. The V segment lost 4 bases and the J segment 6 bases; nucleotides outside the gene matches: 0. Germline CDR1 and CDR2: SGHNT and YENEEA. The CDR3 consists of 12 residues. The CDR3 coding sequence is TGTGCCAGCAGCTCGGGGGGCAATGAGCAGTTCTTC. This translates into CASSSGGNEQFF.

The rearrangement uses TRBV5-6 and TRBJ1-1; 8 nucleotides align to TRBD1. Germline V gene sequence: CDR1 SGHDT, CDR2 YYEEEE. The CDR3 length is 18 residues. The V gene end was trimmed by 0 bases and the J gene end by 2 bases; junction bases not matched to a gene: 12. CDR3 in DNA: TGTGCCAGCAGCTTGGCTGGACAGGGAGGGAAGAGTAACACTGAAGCTTTCTTT. Amino acids: CASSLAGQGGKSNTEAFF. The full variable domain, completed using reference TRBV5-6 and TRBJ1-1, is DAGVTQSPTHLIKTRGQQVTLRCSPKSGHDTVSWYQQALGQGPQFIFQYYEEEERQRGNFPDRFSGHQFPNYSSELNVNALLLGDSALYLCASSLAGQGGKSNTEAFFGQGTRLTVV.

The chain links TRBV24-1 to TRBJ2-3; 12 bases map to TRBD2. The V segment lost 3 bases and the J segment 9 bases; nucleotides outside the gene matches: 6. CDR1 KGHDR and CDR2 SFDVKD come from the germline V gene. This CDR3 comprises 15 residues. The CDR3 nucleotides are TGTGCCACCAGTGATCCTAGACTAGCGGGGGACACGCAGTATTTT. The encoded protein is CATSDPRLAGDTQYF.

V is TRBV10-3 and J is TRBJ1-2, with D hard to call. Germline V gene lookup returns CDR1 ENHRY and CDR2 SYGVKD. The CDR3 runs to 13 residues. Trimming took off 10 bases at V and 2 bases at J, with 14 bases between the two ends. CDR3 protein: CASLPNRNYGYTF. CDR3 DNA sequence: TGTGCCAGCCTACCAAACAGAAACTATGGCTACACCTTC.

This clone was found once. The rearrangement uses TRBV18 and TRBJ1-5; D might be TRBD1 (5 bases). The CDR3 runs to 15 residues. Trimming took 2 bases from V and 7 from J, leaving 15 bases between them. Germline CDR1 KGHSH, CDR2 LQKENI. CDR3 in DNA: TGTGCCAGCTCACCAGGAGGGGATGGGGCGCAGCCCCAGCATTTT. This gives the protein CASSPGGDGAQPQHF.

This clone was seen a handful of times. The chain links TRBV5-8 to TRBJ1-2, with D unclear. This CDR3 comprises 12 residues. CDR1 SGHTS and CDR2 YDEGEE come from the germline V gene. Trimming cost V 1 base and J 7 bases, with 8 bases left between them. For the CDR3, the DNA is TGTGCCAGCAGCTTGCGTATCTTTGGCTACACCTTC. Its protein product is CASSLRIFGYTF.

The rearrangement uses TRBV12-3 or TRBV12-4 and TRBJ1-1; TRBD1 might be the D (5 bases). The CDR3 loop spans 13 amino acids. The V end lost 3 bases, the J end lost 5 bases, and 10 bases lay between the germline ends. The CDR3 nucleotides are TGTGCCAGCAGTTTGGGGCTTGGGACTGAAGCTTTCTTT. Translation gives CASSLGLGTEAFF.

This chain links TRBV2 with TRBJ2-2; D remains unclear. This CDR3 is 15 amino acids long. The germline V gene has CDR1 SNHLY and CDR2 FYNNEI. V lost 3 bases, J lost 5 bases, and 13 bases lay in between. The CDR3 region has the DNA TGTGCCAGCAGTGATTTGGGCCCACCTACCGGGGAGCTGTTTTTT. This gives the protein CASSDLGPPTGELFF.

V usage is TRBV4-1 and J usage is TRBJ2-3; no clear D gene. The V gene lost 1 base and the J gene lost 4 bases, with 9 bases spanning the gap. Germline values: CDR1 MGHRA, CDR2 YSYEKL. The CDR3 is 14 residues long. DNA for the CDR3: TGCGCCAGCAGCCAAGGCCGGTCGGCAGATACGCAGTATTTT. Translating it yields CASSQGRSADTQYF.

V is TRBV18 and J is TRBJ2-3; 7 bases line up with TRBD1. From germline, CDR1 is KGHSH and CDR2 LQKENI. V lost 6 bases and J lost 7; bases outside the gene matches: 13. CDR3 length: 15 amino acids. CDR3 region: CASSYTDRDRNTQYF. As DNA, the CDR3 is TGTGCCAGCTCCTACACCGATCGGGACAGAAATACGCAGTATTTT.

There are a few counts of this clone. The chain couples TRBV30 to TRBJ1-1; the match to TRBD1 covers 8 bases. This CDR3 spans 14 amino acids. J lost 5 bases, V lost 0 bases, and 5 bases had no gene match. The germline gives CDR1 GTSNPN, CDR2 SVGIG (reference sequence). CDR3 sequence: CAWSVTGGGTEAFF. The DNA for the CDR3 is TGTGCCTGGAGTGTAACAGGGGGGGGAACTGAAGCTTTCTTT.

This chain joins TRBV2 and TRBJ2-4, with D possibly TRBD2 on 5 matching bases. V lost 8 bases, J lost 6 bases, and 11 bases lay in between. The CDR3 length is 12 residues. Germline V gene sequence: CDR1 SNHLY, CDR2 FYNNEI. Here the CDR3 reads CASRGPLNIQYF. DNA for the CDR3: TGTGCCAGCCGCGGGCCACTAAACATTCAGTACTTC.

V and J are TRBV10-3 and TRBJ2-7, with D tentatively TRBD1 (5 bases). Germline CDR1 is ENHRY and CDR2 is SYGVKD. V lost 3 bases, J lost 6 bases, and 15 bases lay in between. This CDR3 comprises 14 residues. The CDR3 loop is CAISDQDKPSEQYF. Written as DNA, the CDR3 is TGTGCCATCAGTGACCAGGACAAACCTTCCGAGCAGTACTTC.

This chain joins TRBV2 and TRBJ1-6; tentative D call: TRBD1 (5 bases). The CDR3 covers 17 residues. From germline, CDR1 is SNHLY and CDR2 FYNNEI. Trimming removed 7 bases at V and 10 bases at J, with 26 bases between. CDR3 DNA: TGTGCCAGCACGATTCCCAGGGCGGATGTTGCAGGATCACCCCTCCACTTT. This translates into CASTIPRADVAGSPLHF.

The chain joins TRBV10-3 to TRBJ1-2, with D unclear. V was trimmed by 2 bases and J by 4 bases, leaving 11 bases between them. The germline gives CDR1 ENHRY, CDR2 SYGVKD. This CDR3 contains 14 residues. The CDR3 DNA is TGTGCCATCAGTGAGGCAGGCCCTTTCTATGGCTACACCTTC. Its protein product is CAISEAGPFYGYTF.

V and J are TRBV12-2 and TRBJ1-5; the D call of TRBD1 is as the table states it, not checked on the DNA. TRBV12-2 corresponds to a pseudogene. This CDR3 comprises 16 residues. DNA of the CDR3: TGTGCAAGTCGCCAGGTGGTCAGGAATAGCAATCAGCCCCAGCATTTT. Encoded protein: CASRQVVRNSNQPQHF.

V and J are TRBV19 and TRBJ2-3; the D gene is possibly TRBD2 (7 bases). Germline CDR1 reads LNHDA; CDR2 reads SQIVND (reference sequence). V was clipped by 5 bases and J by 3 bases, with 15 bases between them. There are 15 residues in the CDR3. The CDR3 coding sequence is TGTGCCAGTAGTCCGAGGGGGGGAAAGACAGATACGCAGTATTTT. Translating gives CASSPRGGKTDTQYF. Looking up the rest from reference TRBV19 and TRBJ2-3 gives the full variable domain: DGGITQSPKYLFRKEGQNVTLSCEQNLNHDAMYWYRQDPGQGLRLIYYSQIVNDFQKGDIAEGYSVSREKKESFPLTVTSAQKNPTAFYLCASSPRGGKTDTQYFGPGTRLTVL.

This sequence joins TRBV21-1 and TRBJ1-5; the D call in the table, TRBD1, was not verified against the DNA. TRBV21-1 is recorded as a pseudogene. The CDR3 consists of 17 residues. The CDR3 DNA reads as TGTGCCAGCAGCAAAGGCCACGAATCAGGGTACGCTCAGCCCCAGCATTTT. Translation gives CASSKGHESGYAQPQHF.

The CDR3 is CASSPGAVSEQYF. Written as DNA, the CDR3 is TGTGCCAGCAGCCCAGGGGCAGTTAGCGAGCAGTACTTC. The V gene is TRBV9, the J gene TRBJ2-7, with D tentatively TRBD1 (6 bases). Germline CDR1 reads SGDLS; CDR2 reads YYNGEE. The V end was cut by 4 bases, the J end by 6 bases, with 14 bases between. The CDR3 loop spans 13 amino acids.

The V gene is TRBV18, the J gene TRBJ2-1; 8 positions agree with TRBD1. Trimming at V came to 3 bases and at J to 6 bases, leaving 10 bases not matched to a gene. Germline V lookup: CDR1 KGHSH, CDR2 LQKENI. The CDR3 consists of 16 residues. CDR3 coding DNA: TGTGCCAGCTCACCCCGAGGACAGGGATTAATCAATGAGCAGTTCTTC. It yields the protein CASSPRGQGLINEQFF.

This chain connects TRBV7-9 to TRBJ1-1; D unclear. CDR1 SEHNR and CDR2 FQNEAQ come from the germline V gene (reference sequence). Trimming took off 0 bases at V and 1 base at J, with 15 bases between the two ends. The CDR3 is made up of 17 amino acids. CDR3 residues: CASSLALASRRNTEAFF. Written as DNA, the CDR3 is TGTGCCAGCAGCTTAGCTCTGGCATCTAGGCGGAACACTGAAGCTTTCTTT.

The gene calls are TRBV20-1 and TRBJ2-5; the D is unclear. CDR3 length: 16 residues. The V gene's germline CDR1 is DFQATT and CDR2 SNEGSKA (reference sequence). V lost 3 bases, J lost 3 bases, and 20 bases lay in between. Here the CDR3 DNA reads TGCAGTGCTAGTTTTTGGGCGACGGTCGCCAAAGAGACCCAGTACTTC. Its translation is CSASFWATVAKETQYF.

The V call is TRBV2, the J call TRBJ1-2, with 7 bases that match TRBD1. The V segment lost 3 bases and the J segment 3 bases; nucleotides outside the gene matches: 1. The germline V gene has CDR1 SNHLY and CDR2 FYNNEI. The CDR3 is 13 residues long. Here the CDR3 reads CASSDGQDYGYTF. The CDR3, as DNA: TGTGCCAGCAGTGATGGACAGGACTATGGCTACACCTTC.

This clone was detected only a few times. Other DNA sequences in this sample translate to the same CDR3. This chain uses TRBV19 with TRBJ2-5; 9 nucleotides match TRBD1. The CDR3 is 13 residues long. The V and J ends lost 4 bases and 3 bases, in that order; junction bases with no gene match: 0. The germline gives CDR1 LNHDA, CDR2 SQIVND (reference sequence). The CDR3 spells CASSRDREETQYF. CDR3 nucleotide sequence: TGTGCCAGTAGTAGGGACAGGGAAGAGACCCAGTACTTC.

The chain employs TRBV2 and TRBJ1-4, with D uncertain. Per germline, CDR1 SNHLY and CDR2 FYNNEI. The CDR3 runs 15 residues. Trimming took 7 bases from V and 4 from J, leaving 16 bases between them. This CDR3 reads CASTRRRNHNEKLFF. The CDR3 DNA sequence: TGTGCCAGCACCCGGAGACGGAACCATAATGAAAAACTGTTTTTT.